The 2 T cell receptor beta chains presented below share a single source sample, sequenced in a study of blood T cell repertoires in COVID-19 (dated by TCRdb to 2018 to 2020). The protocol used for the library was the immunoSEQ multiplex PCR assay. TCRdb took over this immuneACCESS table, retaining in-frame rearrangements with V and J assigned. Such tables are incomplete; in checked studies, under half of the missing clones stem from an unresolved V gene, and the remainder is unexplained. The sample table contains 200,000 to 300,000 clones; only one count was recorded for about 91% of them. Clones ranked in the top ten supply over 1% of the sample. The sequenced sample consisted of PBMCs or T cells enriched from blood (not recorded which). The receptors come from a woman aged 40 to 49 with acute COVID-19.

The chain combines TRBV5-4 with TRBJ2-1, with 9 nucleotides matching TRBD2. V trimming: 5 bases; J trimming: 3 bases; junction bases outside the gene matches: 9. CDR1 is SGHNT and CDR2 is YYREEE in the germline V gene (reference sequence). This CDR3 has 16 amino acids. The CDR3 nucleotides are TGTGCCAGCAGTTCGACCGTAGCGGGAGTCTACAATGAGCAGTTCTTC. It is translated as CASSSTVAGVYNEQFF.

V gene TRBV28 combines with J gene TRBJ2-1; no definite D call. The CDR3 covers 14 residues. Trimming took off 7 bases at V and 0 bases at J, with 10 bases between the two ends. Germline V gene sequence: CDR1 MDHEN, CDR2 SYDVKM. CDR3 coding DNA: TGTGCCAGCACCCCCAGAAGCTCCTACAATGAGCAGTTCTTC. Protein product: CASTPRSSYNEQFF.